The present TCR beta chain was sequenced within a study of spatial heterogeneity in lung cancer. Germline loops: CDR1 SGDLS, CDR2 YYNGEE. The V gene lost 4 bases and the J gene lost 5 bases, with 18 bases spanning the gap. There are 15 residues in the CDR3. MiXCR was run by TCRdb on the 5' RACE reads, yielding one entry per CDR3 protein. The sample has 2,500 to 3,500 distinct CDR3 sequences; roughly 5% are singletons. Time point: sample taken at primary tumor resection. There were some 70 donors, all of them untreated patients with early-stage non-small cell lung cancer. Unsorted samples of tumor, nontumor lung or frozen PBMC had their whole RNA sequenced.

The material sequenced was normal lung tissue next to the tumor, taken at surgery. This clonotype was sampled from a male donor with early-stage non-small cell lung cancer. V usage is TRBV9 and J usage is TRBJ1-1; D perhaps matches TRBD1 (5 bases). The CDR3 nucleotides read TGTGCCAGCAGCCCGCGTACGGGGGTGGGTACTGAAGCTTTCTTT. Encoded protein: CASSPRTGVGTEAFF.